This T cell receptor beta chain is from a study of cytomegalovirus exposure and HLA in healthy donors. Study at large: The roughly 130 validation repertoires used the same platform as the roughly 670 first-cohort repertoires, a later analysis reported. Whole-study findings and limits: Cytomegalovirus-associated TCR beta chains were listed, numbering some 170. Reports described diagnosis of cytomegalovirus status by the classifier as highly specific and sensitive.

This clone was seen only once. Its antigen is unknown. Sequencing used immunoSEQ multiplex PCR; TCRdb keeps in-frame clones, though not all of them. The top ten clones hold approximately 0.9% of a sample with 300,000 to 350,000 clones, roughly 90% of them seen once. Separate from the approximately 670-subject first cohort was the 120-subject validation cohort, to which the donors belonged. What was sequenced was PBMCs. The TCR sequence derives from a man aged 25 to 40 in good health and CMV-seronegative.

The CDR3 region is CASSRFAPRAGGDTDTQYF. CDR3 in DNA: TGTGCCAGCTCACGGTTCGCCCCGAGAGCGGGGGGGGACACAGATACGCAGTATTTT. J is TRBJ2-3 and V is TRBV18; 10 positions match TRBD2. V was pared by 4 bases and J by 2 bases, with 15 bases of the junction left unmatched. The CDR3 extends over 19 amino acids. Per germline, CDR1 KGHSH and CDR2 LQKENI.